This is a list of T cell receptor beta chains from one sample in a study of shared clonotypes between healthy human individuals. Clones were read by immunoSEQ multiplex PCR, and TCRdb kept only the in-frame ones, dropping some. The sample has around 1.9 million clones, about 92% seen once. The material sequenced was naive CD8+ T cells from PBMCs. These receptor sequences come from a man aged 18 to 30 in good health. Some clones in this sample may be carry-over from other donors' samples. Each CDR3 is given with its conserved first and last residue. Each record gives: J gene, D gene, clone size, V gene, CDR3 DNA, CDR3 protein. D genes are given only for firm matches. Only some rows state a clone size, as once, few, many or a class for expanded clones.

TRBJ2-1 | TRBD2 | - | TRBV7-9 | TGTGCCAGCAGTCCGCGACTAGCGGGAGATGAGCAGTTCTTC | CASSPRLAGDEQFF
TRBJ1-2 | - | - | TRBV19 | TGTGCCAGTACCCAGGGTTCAGGTGGCTACACCTTC | CASTQGSGGYTF
TRBJ1-5 | - | - | TRBV6-1 | TGTGCCAGCGACCGGACGGGTTATAGCAATCAGCCCCAGCATTTT | CASDRTGYSNQPQHF
TRBJ2-7 | - | - | TRBV7-2 | TGTGCCAGCAGCTTAGCCGGCAGTTACGAGCAGTACTTC | CASSLAGSYEQYF
TRBJ2-1 | - | - | TRBV19 | TGTGCCAGTAGACACGGGACTCCCGACAATGAGCAGTTCTTC | CASRHGTPDNEQFF
TRBJ1-4 | - | - | TRBV2 | TGTGCCACGACGGGCAGCCGGAGTGAAAAACTGTTTTTT | CATTGSRSEKLFF
TRBJ2-7 | TRBD2 | - | TRBV9 | TGTGCCAGCAGCGGGGGGACTAGCGCCTCCTACGAGCAGTACTTC | CASSGGTSASYEQYF
TRBJ2-7 | - | - | TRBV9 | TGTGCCAGCAGCGTAGGGGACTTCTTTGGGGAGCAGTACTTC | CASSVGDFFGEQYF
TRBJ2-5 | - | - | TRBV28 | TGTGCCAGCAGCTGGGACGGGACACCGGAGACCCAGTACTTC | CASSWDGTPETQYF
TRBJ2-1 | TRBD1 | - | TRBV5-1 | TGCGCCAGCAGCGGACAGGGCCCCTACAATGAGCAGTTCTTC | CASSGQGPYNEQFF
TRBJ2-3 | - | - | TRBV29-1 | TGCAGCGTACGGTGGATAGCGGTTTCTAGCACAGATACGCAGTATTTT | CSVRWIAVSSTDTQYF
TRBJ1-1 | - | - | TRBV27 | TGTGCCAGCAGCCCTCACATAGACACTGAAGCTTTCTTT | CASSPHIDTEAFF
TRBJ2-2 | - | - | TRBV5-8 | TGTGCCAGCCACAGACAGGTGAACACCGGGGAGCTGTTTTTT | CASHRQVNTGELFF
TRBJ2-1 | TRBD2 | - | TRBV7-3 | TGTGCCAGCAGCTTGATAGCGGGATTCGACAATGAGCAGTTCTTC | CASSLIAGFDNEQFF
TRBJ2-1 | - | - | TRBV19 | TGTGCCAGCAGCGGAAATGAGCAGTTCTTC | CASSGNEQFF
TRBJ2-5 | - | - | TRBV19 | TGTGCCAGTAGCCCAAGGGGGTATCGGGAGACCCAGTACTTC | CASSPRGYRETQYF
TRBJ1-1 | - | few | TRBV7-9 | TGTGCCAGCAGGGATCCTGGGGGGACTGAAGCTTTCTTT | CASRDPGGTEAFF
TRBJ1-2 | - | - | TRBV19 | TGTGCCAGTAGTATACTACCGAACTATGGCTACACCTTC | CASSILPNYGYTF